The clone carrying this TCR beta chain appeared many times. The CDR3 length is 14 residues. V lost 4 bases and J lost 3; bases outside the gene matches: 2. This record comes from a study of T cells after yellow fever vaccination. Using its own MiXCR run on the 5' RACE reads, TCRdb lists one record per CDR3 protein. Found here are approximately 70,000 distinct CDR3 sequences, roughly 7% of them singletons; the top ten hold around 30%. Sequences were derived from CD8+ T cells sorted from PBMCs, sampled more than 8 days after the first yellow fever vaccination. The receptor comes from a man aged 18 to 35 who received the YFV17D yellow fever vaccine. The chain is built from TRBV12-3 or TRBV12-4 and TRBJ2-3; TRBD2 aligns across 9 bases. Here the CDR3 DNA reads TGTGCCAGCAGTTATAGCGGGGGTACAGATACGCAGTATTTT. Encoded protein: CASSYSGGTDTQYF.